The following is a T cell receptor (beta chain) sequence with its context. Antigen unknown. The data belong to a study of CD8 T cells in Susac syndrome. Notes on the study in general: The TCR sequencing and HLA analysis in the study involved a relatively small number of individuals, as the study acknowledged.

TCR beta sequences were obtained from blood CD8+ and CD4+ T cells. The authors reverse transcribed about 0.5 to 1 ug RNA with random hexamers. It was immunoSEQ multiplex PCR that amplified TCR beta CDR3 across 54 Vbeta and 13 Jbeta. From the immunoSEQ multiplex PCR reads, TCRdb called clonotypes with MiXCR, one entry per CDR3 protein. This table holds about 210,000 distinct CDR3 sequences, about 95% found once. Sequencing was carried out using CD4+ T cells from PBMCs. The clonotype originates from a human donor with multiple sclerosis.

The chain's CDR3 is CASSRTSGRGGETQYF. The CDR3 DNA reads TGTGCCAGCAGCCGGACTAGCGGGAGGGGAGGAGAGACCCAGTACTTC. This chain uses TRBV5-4 with TRBJ2-5, with TRBD2 identical over 15 bases. Germline CDR1 is SGHNT and CDR2 is YYREEE (reference sequence). The CDR3 spans 16 residues. Trimming removed 4 bases from V and 4 bases from J; junction bases left unmatched: 5.